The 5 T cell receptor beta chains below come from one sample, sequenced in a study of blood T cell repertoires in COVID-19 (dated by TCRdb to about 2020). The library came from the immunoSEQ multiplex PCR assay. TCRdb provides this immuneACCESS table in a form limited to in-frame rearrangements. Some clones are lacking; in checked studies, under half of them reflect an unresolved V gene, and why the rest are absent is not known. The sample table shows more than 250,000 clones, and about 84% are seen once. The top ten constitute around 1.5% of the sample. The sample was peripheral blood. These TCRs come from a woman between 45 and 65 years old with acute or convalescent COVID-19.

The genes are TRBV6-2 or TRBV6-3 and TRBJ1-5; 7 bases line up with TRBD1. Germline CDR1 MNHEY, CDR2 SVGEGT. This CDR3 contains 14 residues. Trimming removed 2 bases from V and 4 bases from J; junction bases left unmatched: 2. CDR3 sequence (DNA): TGTGCCAGCAGTTACCTGACAGGGAATCAGCCCCAGCATTTT. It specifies CASSYLTGNQPQHF.

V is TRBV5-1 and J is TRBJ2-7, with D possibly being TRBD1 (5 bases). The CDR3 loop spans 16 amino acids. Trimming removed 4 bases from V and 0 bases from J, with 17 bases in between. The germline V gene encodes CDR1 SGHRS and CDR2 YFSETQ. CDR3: CASSVWFGAPSYEQYF. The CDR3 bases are TGCGCCAGCAGCGTTTGGTTTGGGGCCCCCTCCTACGAGCAGTACTTC.

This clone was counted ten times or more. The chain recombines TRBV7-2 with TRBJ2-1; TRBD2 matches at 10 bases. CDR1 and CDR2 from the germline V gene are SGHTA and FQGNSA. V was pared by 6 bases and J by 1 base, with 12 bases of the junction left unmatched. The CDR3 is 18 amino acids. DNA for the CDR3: TGTGCCAGCAGTAGGGTCTATTCAGCGGGAGGGTCCTACAATGAGCAGTTCTTC. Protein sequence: CASSRVYSAGGSYNEQFF.

The CDR3 bases are TGCGCCAGCAGCTGGGGTGGCGGGACAGGGGGAGCAGATACGCAGTATTTT. Translated: CASSWGGGTGGADTQYF. V gene TRBV5-1 combines with J gene TRBJ2-3, with 11 bases aligning to TRBD1. From germline, CDR1 is SGHRS and CDR2 YFSETQ. The CDR3 contains 17 residues. With 3 bases clipped from V and 4 bases from J, the junction kept 10 bases outside the gene matches.

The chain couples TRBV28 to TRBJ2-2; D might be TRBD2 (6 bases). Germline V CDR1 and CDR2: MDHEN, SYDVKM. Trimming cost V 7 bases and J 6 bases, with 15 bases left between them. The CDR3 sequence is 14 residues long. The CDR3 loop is CASNQLAGPGELFF. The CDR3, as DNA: TGTGCCAGCAATCAACTAGCTGGGCCCGGGGAGCTGTTTTTT.